Described below is a single TCR beta chain sequence and its context. Its antigen is undetermined. The sample comes from a study of lymphopenia after photon versus proton radiotherapy. Overall study findings and caveats: Under photons, naive T cells and diversity fell while effector/memory populations rose. In patients who died, overall survival fell as post-nadir TCR diversity dropped more. After lymphocyte nadir, photon-treated repertoires showed oligoclonal expansion, especially CD8+ Temra.

Trimming stripped 4 bases from V and 5 bases from J, with 17 bases between. Germline CDR1 reads KGHSH; CDR2 reads LQKENI. This CDR3 is built from 15 residues. The assay was immunoSEQ multiplex PCR, and TCRdb's table has in-frame clones only and misses some. This sample has 29,000 or so clones; around nine tenths occur once, and the top ten carry roughly 44%. The genes are TRBV18 and TRBJ1-2, with a tentative D call TRBD1 (6 bases). The source was peripheral blood, collected from a patient treated with proton-based radiotherapy. This sequence was found in an older woman with cholangiocarcinoma. Some clones in this sample may be carry-over from other donors' samples. The CDR3 DNA reads TGTGCCAGCTCACGCGGGGGCGACCTACAATATGGCTACACCTTC. Amino acids: CASSRGGDLQYGYTF. Full variable domain (missing parts from reference TRBV18 and TRBJ1-2): NAGVMQNPRHLVRRRGQEARLRCSPMKGHSHVYWYRQLPEEGLKFMVYLQKENIIDESGMPKERFSAEFPKEGPSILRIQQVVRGDSAAYFCASSRGGDLQYGYTFGSGTRLTVV.